In this sample, the clone carrying this T cell receptor (beta chain) turned up once. The CDR3 contains 18 residues. This specimen belongs to a study of technical replicates of blood from a handful of donors. Assay: immunoSEQ multiplex PCR; the TCRdb copy retains only in-frame clones and omits some. The sample has about 61,000 clones, more than 95% seen once. The source material was T cells isolated from PBMCs. This rearrangement joins TRBV1 to TRBJ1-3. TRBV1 is labeled a pseudogene. The sequence was collected from a human donor in good health. The CDR3 region has the DNA TGCACCAGCAGCCAAGTACGTTCGCTACTTCTTCCCGGGAACACCATATATTTT. It yields the protein CTSSQVRSLLLPGNTIYF.